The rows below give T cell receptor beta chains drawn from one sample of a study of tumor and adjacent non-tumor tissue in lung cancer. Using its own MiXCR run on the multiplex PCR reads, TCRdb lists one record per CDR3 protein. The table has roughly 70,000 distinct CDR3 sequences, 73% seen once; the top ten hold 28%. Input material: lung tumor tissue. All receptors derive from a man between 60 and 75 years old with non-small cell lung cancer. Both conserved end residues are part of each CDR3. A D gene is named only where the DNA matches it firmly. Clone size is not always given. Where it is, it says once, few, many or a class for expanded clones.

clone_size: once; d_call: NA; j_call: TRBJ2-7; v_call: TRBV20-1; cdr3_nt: TGCAGTGCGAGGGGGGAAGGCTACGAGGTGTACTTC; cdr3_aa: CSARGEGYEVYF
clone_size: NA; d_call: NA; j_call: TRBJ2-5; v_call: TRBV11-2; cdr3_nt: TGTGCCAGCAGCGGCGGAGTAGCGGCTATAGGGACCCAGTACTTC; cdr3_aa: CASSGGVAAIGTQYF
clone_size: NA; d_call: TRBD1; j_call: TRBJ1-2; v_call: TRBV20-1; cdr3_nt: TGCAGCGCTAGAGATGGGACAGGGTATGACTACACCTTC; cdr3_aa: CSARDGTGYDYTF
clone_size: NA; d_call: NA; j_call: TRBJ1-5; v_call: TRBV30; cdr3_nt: TGTGCCTGGATGCCAGAGAACCTCCAACAGCATTTT; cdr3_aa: CAWMPENLQQHF
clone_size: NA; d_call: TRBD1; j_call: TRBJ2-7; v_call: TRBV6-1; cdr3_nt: TGTGCCAGCCACCGAGACAGGGGGACCGTGCAGTACTTC; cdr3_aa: CASHRDRGTVQYF
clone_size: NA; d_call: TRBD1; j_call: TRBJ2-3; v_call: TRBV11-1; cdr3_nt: TGTGCCAGCAGCCCTGACAGGGGGCGTACCGGAGATACGCAGTATTTT; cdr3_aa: CASSPDRGRTGDTQYF
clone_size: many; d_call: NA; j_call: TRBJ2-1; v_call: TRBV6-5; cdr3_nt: TGTGCCAGCAGTTTTCAAGCTGGGGCAGGCGGAAGCCATGAGCAGTTCTTC; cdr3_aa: CASSFQAGAGGSHEQFF
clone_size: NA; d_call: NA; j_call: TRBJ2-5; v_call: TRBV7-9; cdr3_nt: TGTGCCAGCAGCACTGGCATCGCCTGGGGGACCCAGTACTTC; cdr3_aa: CASSTGIAWGTQYF
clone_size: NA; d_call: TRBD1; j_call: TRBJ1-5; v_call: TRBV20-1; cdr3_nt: TGCAGTGTGTCCTCCGGGACAGGCCATCACCCCAAGTATTTT; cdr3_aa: CSVSSGTGHHPKYF
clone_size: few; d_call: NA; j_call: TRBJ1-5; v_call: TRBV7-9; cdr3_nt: TGTGCCAGCAGCCAGGACGGTAACAATCAGCCCCAGCATTTT; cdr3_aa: CASSQDGNNQPQHF
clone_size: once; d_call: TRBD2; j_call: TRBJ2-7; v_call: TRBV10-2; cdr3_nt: TGCATCAGCAAGCAAGCGGGGAGGGCCTACGAGCAGTATTTC; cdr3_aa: CISKQAGRAYEQYF
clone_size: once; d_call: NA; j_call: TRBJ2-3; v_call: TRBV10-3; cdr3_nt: TGTGCCATCAGAGAAGTGCGGCCAGATACGCAGTATTTT; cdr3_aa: CAIREVRPDTQYF
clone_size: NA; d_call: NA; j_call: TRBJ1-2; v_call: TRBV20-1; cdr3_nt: TGCAGTGCTGGGCGATTTGATGGCTATACCTTC; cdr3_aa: CSAGRFDGYTF
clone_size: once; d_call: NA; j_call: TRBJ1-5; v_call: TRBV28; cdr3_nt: TGTGCCATCAACCTAGGGCAAATCAATCAGCCCCAGCATTTT; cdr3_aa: CAINLGQINQPQHF
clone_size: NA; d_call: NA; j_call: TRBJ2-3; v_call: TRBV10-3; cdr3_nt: TGTGACATCAGGGGGGGTCAGGACCGCTTTACAGATACGCAGTATTTT; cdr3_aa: CDIRGGQDRFTDTQYF
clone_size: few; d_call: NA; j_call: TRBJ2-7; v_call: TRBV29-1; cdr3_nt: TGCAGAGTTCGTCGCGAATACGAGCAGTACTTC; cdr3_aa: CRVRREYEQYF
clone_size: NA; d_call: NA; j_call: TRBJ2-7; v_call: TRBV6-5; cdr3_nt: TGTACCAGCAGTTACTCGAGACGGGAGACGGACGAGCAGCGCTTC; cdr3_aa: CTSSYSRRETDEQRF
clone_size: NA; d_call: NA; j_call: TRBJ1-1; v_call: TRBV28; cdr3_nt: TGTGCCAGCAGTTTCCACGAGGGACGCGCGAACACTGAAGTTTTCTTT; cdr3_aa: CASSFHEGRANTEVFF
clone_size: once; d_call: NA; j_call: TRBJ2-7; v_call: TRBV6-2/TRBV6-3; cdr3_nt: TGTGCCAGGAGTAAGCCTGGGCTAGCGTATTCCTACGAGCAGTACTTC; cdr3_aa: CARSKPGLAYSYEQYF
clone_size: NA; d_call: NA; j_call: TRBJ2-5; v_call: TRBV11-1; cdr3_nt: TGTGCCATCTGCCTAATGGAAGAGACCCAGTACTTC; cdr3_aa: CAICLMEETQYF
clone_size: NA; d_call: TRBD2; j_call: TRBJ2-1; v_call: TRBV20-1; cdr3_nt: TGTAGTGCTGGACTAGCAGGAGATGGCAATGAGCAGTTCTTC; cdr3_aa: CSAGLAGDGNEQFF
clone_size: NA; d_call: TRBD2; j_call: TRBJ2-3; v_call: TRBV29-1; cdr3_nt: TGCAGGGGGGGGACTAGCGGGGCTAACACAGATACGCAGTATTTT; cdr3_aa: CRGGTSGANTDTQYF
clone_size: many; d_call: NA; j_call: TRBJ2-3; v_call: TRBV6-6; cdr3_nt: TGTGCCAGCAGTTACCGGGACGATCGGGCAGATACGCAGTATTTT; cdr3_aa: CASSYRDDRADTQYF
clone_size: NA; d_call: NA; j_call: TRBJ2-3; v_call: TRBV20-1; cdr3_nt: TGCAGTGCTACCGCTAGTACAGATACGCGGTATTTT; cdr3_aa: CSATASTDTRYF
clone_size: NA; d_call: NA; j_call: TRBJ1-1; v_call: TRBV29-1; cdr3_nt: TGCAGCGTTGTCCTGAAAAATGAAGCTTTCTTT; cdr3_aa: CSVVLKNEAFF
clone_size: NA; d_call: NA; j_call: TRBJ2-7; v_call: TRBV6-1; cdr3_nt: TGTGCATCTACGGCCGGGCATTCTTCCTGCGAGCAGTACTTC; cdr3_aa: CASTAGHSSCEQYF
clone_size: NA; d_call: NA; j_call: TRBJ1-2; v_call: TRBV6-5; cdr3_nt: TGTGCCAGCAGCCCCTGGACATTGCACTATGGCTACACATTC; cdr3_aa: CASSPWTLHYGYTF